Detailed here is one TCR beta chain. The antigen remains unidentified. The entry originates in a study of Ad26.COV2.S vaccination and SARS-CoV-2 variants. Overall study context: Donor had been placed in the Ad26.COV2.S arm of the COV1001 trial. Each vaccinee took Ad26.COV2.S intramuscularly, once or twice 56 days apart. The study's findings and limits: Total responses of T cells may have been underestimated by the analyses of TCR breadth and depth.

Treatment described: about 20 received Ad26.COV2.S at low or high dose, single or two shots; roughly 5 received placebo; per-sample allocation not given. Specimen acquisition occurred on day 63 following the initial vaccine or placebo injection. Generated by immunoSEQ multiplex PCR, the TCRdb table keeps only in-frame clones and is missing some. Counted here are about 400,000 clones, around 92% occurring once; the ten biggest clones make up around 1.7%. Germline CDR1 is MNHEY and CDR2 is SVGEGT. The CDR3 is 16 amino acids. Trimming cost V 4 bases and J 4 bases; bases outside gene matches: 6. The source is a person between 18 and 59 years old who received the Ad26.COV2.S COVID-19 vaccine or a placebo. The V and J genes are TRBV6-2 or TRBV6-3 and TRBJ2-2; TRBD1 agrees at 10 bases. The sample was peripheral blood, taken in a trial of Ad26.COV2.S vaccine versus placebo. Here the CDR3 reads CASSSLGQGLTGELFF. CDR3 DNA: TGTGCCAGCAGTTCTCTGGGACAGGGGCTCACCGGGGAGCTGTTTTTT.